This T cell receptor (beta chain) was recovered during a study of blood T cell repertoires in COVID-19. About the study: Acute and convalescent COVID-19 specimens originated in the United States, Italy and Spain. Nucleic acid was either cDNA or gDNA, and it came from T cells, B-cell-depleted T cells, or PBMCs.

Methods used by the authors: Amplification of reference gene primers provided the estimated nucleated cell counts. The repertoire was sequenced with immunoSEQ multiplex PCR; TCRdb's copy has only in-frame clones and lacks some. The V and J calls and clone size come from that table; D and trimming were worked out from the DNA. This table holds approximately 180,000 clones, 70% to 90% found once. V gave up 2 bases and J gave up 1 base, with 3 bases separating them. Germline CDR1 reads MGHDK; CDR2 reads SYGVNS. The CDR3 extends over 13 amino acids. The sequencing sample was made of peripheral blood. V is TRBV25-1 and J is TRBJ2-1, with unresolved D. The receptor comes from a human donor with active or convalescent COVID-19. The donor label of this sample is uncertain. The CDR3 loop reads CASSEESYNEQFF. The CDR3 coding sequence is TGTGCCAGCAGTGAAGAGTCCTACAATGAGCAGTTCTTC. Variable domain in full (rest from reference TRBV25-1 and TRBJ2-1): EADIYQTPRYLVIGTGKKITLECSQTMGHDKMYWYQQDPGMELHLIHYSYGVNSTEKGDLSSESTVSRIRTEHFPLTLESARPSHTSQYLCASSEESYNEQFFGPGTRLTVL.